Presented here are 8 T cell receptor beta chains from one specimen sequenced in a study of CD8 T cells in ankylosing spondylitis. TCRdb redid the calling of the 5' RACE reads with MiXCR, one entry per CDR3 protein. The table has 230,000 or so distinct CDR3 sequences, 20% to 30% seen once; the top ten hold around 0.58%. Sequenced input: blood, either unsorted or a sorted T cell fraction (not recorded which). These receptors came from a male donor with ankylosing spondylitis or in good health (not recorded which).

V is TRBV28 and J is TRBJ2-7, with TRBD1 identical over 7 bases. This CDR3 comprises 16 residues. The V gene end was trimmed by 2 bases and the J gene end by 3 bases; junction bases not matched to a gene: 10. Germline values: CDR1 MDHEN, CDR2 SYDVKM. The CDR3 reads CASSLPIGTADYEQYF. In nucleotides, the CDR3 is TGTGCCAGCAGTTTACCCATAGGGACAGCAGACTACGAGCAGTACTTC.

The sample holds a few counts of this clonotype. The CDR3 DNA reads TGCGCCAGCAGCTTGGAGGGAGGCTCCTACAATGAGCAGTTCTTC. It yields the protein CASSLEGGSYNEQFF. The rearrangement joins TRBV5-1 to TRBJ2-1; a possible D gene is TRBD2 (6 bases). The germline V gene has CDR1 SGHRS and CDR2 YFSETQ. This CDR3 region has 15 residues. V gave up 0 bases and J gave up 0 bases, with 7 bases separating them. The full variable domain, rest sourced from reference TRBV5-1 and TRBJ2-1, is KAGVTQTPRYLIKTRGQQVTLSCSPISGHRSVSWYQQTPGQGLQFLFEYFSETQRNKGNFPGRFSGRQFSNSRSEMNVSTLELGDSALYLCASSLEGGSYNEQFFGPGTRLTVL.

This chain links TRBV12-3 or TRBV12-4 with TRBJ2-3; D gene uncertain. Trimming shortened V by 7 bases and J by 5 bases, and 10 bases separated the two germline ends. The length of the CDR3 is 12 residues. The DNA for the CDR3 is TGTGCCAGCACCTATTACCTAGATACGCAGTATTTT. Amino acids: CASTYYLDTQYF.

This clonotype was seen more than once but under ten times. V gene TRBV20-1 combines with J gene TRBJ2-3; weak D call: TRBD1 (6 bases). V was cut by 3 bases and J by 5 bases, with 12 bases left in between. Germline CDR1 and CDR2: DFQATT and SNEGSKA (reference sequence). The CDR3 loop spans 13 amino acids. Written as DNA, the CDR3 is TGCAGTGCTAGGGGGGCACGTGGAGATACGCAGTATTTT. Translated: CSARGARGDTQYF.

In its sample, this clonotype was seen many times. The V call is TRBV5-1, the J call TRBJ1-1, with 7 bases fitting TRBD1. V shed 0 bases, J shed 6 bases, and the junction held 11 bases outside the gene matches. Germline V gene data show CDR1 as SGHRS and CDR2 as YFSETQ. The CDR3 totals 16 residues. The CDR3 region has the DNA TGCGCCAGCAGCTTGGTTGGCGGAGGGGGCATGTCTGAAGCTTTCTTT. This gives the protein CASSLVGGGGMSEAFF. Supplemented by reference TRBV5-1 and TRBJ1-1, the full variable domain reads KAGVTQTPRYLIKTRGQQVTLSCSPISGHRSVSWYQQTPGQGLQFLFEYFSETQRNKGNFPGRFSGRQFSNSRSEMNVSTLELGDSALYLCASSLVGGGGMSEAFFGQGTRLTVV.

The chain combines TRBV12-3 or TRBV12-4 with TRBJ2-2; D is undetermined. This CDR3 region has 14 residues. V lost 5 bases, J lost 4 bases, and 11 bases lay in between. The CDR3 nucleotides are TGTGCCAGCAGTCGGTTCTCAGCCACCGGGGAGCTGTTTTTT. As protein: CASSRFSATGELFF.

This clonotype was counted many times. The chain joins TRBV20-1 to TRBJ2-1; 9 nucleotides match TRBD2. The V gene end was trimmed by 6 bases and the J gene end by 5 bases; junction bases not matched to a gene: 8. CDR3 length: 14 amino acids. Germline V gene sequence: CDR1 DFQATT, CDR2 SNEGSKA (reference sequence). The CDR3: CSANSGGSDNEQFF. CDR3 bases: TGCAGTGCCAATAGCGGGGGATCCGACAATGAGCAGTTCTTC.

The chain couples TRBV3-1 to TRBJ2-1; D is uncertain. The CDR3 spans 13 residues. Germline CDR1 is LGHDT and CDR2 is YNNKEL (reference sequence). CDR3 bases: TGTGCGGCGGCCGGCGTCGTAACGGGTGAGCAGTTCTTC. Its translation is CAAAGVVTGEQFF.